This T cell receptor beta chain originates from a study of a mutant IDH1 vaccine in newly diagnosed glioma. Study-wide results and limits: Pseudoprogression appeared unlinked to shifts in leading peripheral T cell clonotypes.

The data were produced by immunoSEQ multiplex PCR, yet TCRdb's version contains in-frame clones alone and is incomplete. The repertoire consists of tens of thousands of clones, with approximately 87% occurring once and the leading ten covering more than 10%. With 4 bases removed from V and 4 bases from J, the gap between germline ends came to 16 bases. Germline CDR1 reads SGHTA; CDR2 reads FQGNSA. The CDR3 has 16 amino acids. This clone has more than one count but fewer than ten. The target antigen is unknown. Time point here: week 23, last vaccination. All doses held 300 ug of mutant IDH1 20-mer peptide, with topical imiquimod.

The V call is TRBV7-2, the J call TRBJ1-4; a weak D match, TRBD1 (5 bases). The TCR was taken from a man between 18 and 29 years old with glioma. Sequencing used PBMCs, obtained from a glioma patient whose treatment included an IDH1 peptide vaccine. This chain's CDR3 is CASSSDRLAGNEKLFF. For the CDR3, the DNA is TGTGCCAGCAGCTCCGACAGACTGGCCGGTAATGAAAAACTGTTTTTT.